This entry lists 3 T cell receptor beta chains sequenced from one sample in a study of shared clonotypes between healthy human individuals. The method was immunoSEQ multiplex PCR; TCRdb's version includes in-frame clones alone and lacks a portion of them. The table lists hundreds of thousands of clones, approximately 95% of them singletons. Sequencing was carried out using naive CD4+ T cells sorted from blood. The subset denotes: CD45RA+ positively selected. The receptors here all came from a young woman in good health.

The J gene is TRBJ1-1, the V gene TRBV9; D gene ambiguous. Trimming removed 2 bases from V and 1 base from J, with 12 bases in between. Germline CDR1 and CDR2: SGDLS and YYNGEE. There are 15 residues in the CDR3. For the CDR3, the DNA is TGTGCCAGCAGCGTCGGGCACTTCGAGAACACTGAAGCTTTCTTT. Residues: CASSVGHFENTEAFF. The full variable domain, in which reference TRBV9 and TRBJ1-1 provide the parts outside the CDR3, is DSGVTQTPKHLITATGQRVTLRCSPRSGDLSVYWYQQSLDQGLQFLIQYYNGEERAKGNILERFSAQQFPDLHSELNLSSLELGDSALYFCASSVGHFENTEAFFGQGTRLTVV.

The chain joins TRBV10-2 to TRBJ1-2; maybe TRBD1 (5 bases). Between the trimmed V and J ends, which lost 6 bases and 1 base, there was a span of 15 bases. The length of the CDR3 is 15 residues. Germline CDR1 reads WSHSY; CDR2 reads SAAADI. CDR3 nucleotide sequence: TGCGCCAGCAGAACTTCCCGGGACCGTAACTATGGCTACACCTTC. This encodes CASRTSRDRNYGYTF.

The V and J genes are TRBV29-1 and TRBJ2-1, with 11 bases identical to TRBD2. Germline V gene sequence: CDR1 SQVTM, CDR2 ANQGSEA. V lost 6 bases to trimming and J lost 4 bases; unmatched junction nucleotides: 2. This CDR3 has 13 amino acids. CDR3 sequence reads: CSVLAGGYNEQFF. DNA of the CDR3: TGCAGCGTGCTAGCGGGGGGATACAATGAGCAGTTCTTC.